These 20 T cell receptor beta chains originate from one sample sequenced in a study of blood T cells in healthy people across ages. The second PCR ran about 6 to 12 cycles with a sample-barcoded 5' primer and J-beta primers. MiXCR, run by TCRdb on the 5' RACE reads, gives a single entry per CDR3 protein. The data hold 1.6 million or so distinct CDR3 sequences, with around 36% observed a single time. Sequencing was carried out using blood. These receptors were taken from a young woman in good health.

This clonotype came up a few times. The chain couples TRBV11-2 to TRBJ2-5, with 9 bases lining up with TRBD2. Germline CDR1 is SGHAT and CDR2 is FQNNGV. V lost 0 bases to trimming and J lost 5 bases; unmatched junction nucleotides: 16. CDR3 length: 19 residues. CDR3 protein: CASSLEALGSGGPWETQYF. The CDR3 DNA is TGTGCCAGCAGCTTAGAGGCCCTGGGCAGCGGGGGGCCGTGGGAGACCCAGTACTTC.

This clonotype showed up just a few times. The chain employs TRBV27 and TRBJ2-4; D perhaps matches TRBD1 (5 bases). The CDR3 totals 14 residues. The germline gives CDR1 MNHEY, CDR2 SMNVEV (reference sequence). With 5 bases removed from V and 1 base from J, the gap between germline ends came to 9 bases. This chain's CDR3 is CASSVQGAKNIQYF. The CDR3 DNA follows: TGTGCCAGCAGTGTCCAGGGCGCCAAAAACATTCAGTACTTC.

In regard to this clonotype: A much bigger clone sits one base away, suggesting this may be a read error. V usage is TRBV29-1 and J usage is TRBJ2-3, with a tentative D call TRBD1 (6 bases). The CDR3 loop spans 14 amino acids. CDR1 and CDR2 from the germline V gene are SQVTM and ANQGSEA. CDR3 in amino acids: CSIEVGANPDTQYF. Here the CDR3 DNA reads TGCAGCATTGAAGTGGGGGCCAACCCAGATACGCAGTATTTT.

The J gene is TRBJ2-2, the V gene TRBV6-1, with D possibly TRBD1 on 5 matching bases. CDR3 length equals 14 residues. Trimming stripped 6 bases from V and 6 bases from J, with 14 bases between. Germline V gene sequence: CDR1 MNHNS, CDR2 SASEGT. CDR3 nucleotide sequence: TGTGCCAGCAGAGAAATTTCAGGGCCCGGGGAGCTGTTTTTT. Its translation: CASREISGPGELFF.

This clonotype was counted a few times. The chain carries TRBV30 and TRBJ2-3; a possible D gene is TRBD2 (6 bases). With 0 bases removed from V and 2 bases from J, the gap between germline ends came to 15 bases. There are 16 residues in the CDR3. The germline V gene has CDR1 GTSNPN and CDR2 SVGIG (reference sequence). The CDR3 region is CAWSVLGSSFTDTQYF. The DNA of the CDR3 is TGTGCCTGGAGTGTACTCGGGAGCTCCTTCACAGATACGCAGTATTTT.

This clonotype was seen repeatedly, ten times or more. V usage is TRBV12-3 or TRBV12-4 and J usage is TRBJ2-5, with 7 bases aligning to TRBD1. J gave up 4 bases and V 4 bases, and 6 bases lay outside the gene matches. This CDR3 comprises 14 residues. CDR3 coding DNA: TGTGCCAGCAGTTGGGACAGTAGGGGAGAGACCCAGTACTTC. Protein product: CASSWDSRGETQYF.

The V gene is TRBV4-2, the J gene TRBJ2-3; no firm D call. V gave up 0 bases and J gave up 0 bases, with 10 bases separating them. Germline lookup yields CDR1 LGHNA and CDR2 YNFKEQ. The CDR3 runs to 16 residues. The CDR3 protein is CASSQEGSFSTDTQYF. DNA for the CDR3: TGTGCCAGCAGCCAAGAGGGGTCCTTTAGCACAGATACGCAGTATTTT.

This clonotype was found a few times. The chain links TRBV3-1 to TRBJ2-3; D is perhaps TRBD1 or TRBD2 (5 bases each). Germline V gene data show CDR1 as LGHDT and CDR2 as YNNKEL (reference sequence). The germline V and J ends were trimmed by 4 bases and 6 bases, with 14 bases remaining between them. There are 14 residues in the CDR3. The CDR3 coding sequence is TGTGCCAGCAGCCCTTTGGGGGACGGGGATACGCAGTATTTT. This translates into CASSPLGDGDTQYF.

In its sample, this clonotype was seen a few times. V usage is TRBV5-1 and J usage is TRBJ2-3; D might be TRBD2 (5 bases). The germline V gene encodes CDR1 SGHRS and CDR2 YFSETQ. Trimming took 5 bases from V and 0 from J, leaving 13 bases between them. CDR3 length: 15 amino acids. Here the CDR3 reads CASRRGLSSTDTQYF. The CDR3 DNA sequence: TGCGCCAGCAGGAGAGGACTGTCTAGCACAGATACGCAGTATTTT.

The chain employs TRBV4-2 and TRBJ2-1; a weak D match, TRBD2 (6 bases). The CDR3 loop spans 15 amino acids. Deletions cut 0 bases from V and 5 bases from J, with 11 bases between. Germline V gene lookup returns CDR1 LGHNA and CDR2 YNFKEQ. CDR3 amino acids: CASSQEQREDNEQFF. As DNA, the CDR3 is TGTGCCAGCAGCCAAGAACAAAGGGAGGACAATGAGCAGTTCTTC.

The V and J genes are TRBV11-2 and TRBJ2-7; possible D gene TRBD2, 5 bases. V lost 6 bases, J lost 6 bases, and 21 bases lay in between. CDR1 and CDR2 (germline): SGHAT, FQNNGV. The CDR3 has 15 residues. In DNA form, the CDR3 reads TGTGCCAGCAGTTGGAGTAGCGCCCGGAGGTCCGAGCAGTACTTC. Translating gives CASSWSSARRSEQYF.

At least ten counts were recorded for this clonotype. The chain is built from TRBV20-1 and TRBJ1-1; D ambiguous. The CDR3 is 11 amino acids. Germline V lookup: CDR1 DFQATT, CDR2 SNEGSKA (reference sequence). V dropped 6 bases and J dropped 2 bases, with 7 bases sitting between them. DNA for the CDR3: TGCAGTGCCCCCCTCAACACTGAAGCTTTCTTT. It encodes CSAPLNTEAFF.

This clonotype was counted only a few times. The chain joins TRBV28 to TRBJ2-1, with a weak D call TRBD2 (6 bases). Germline CDR1 reads MDHEN; CDR2 reads SYDVKM. The CDR3 is 13 residues long. The V gene lost 7 bases and the J gene lost 7 bases, with 14 bases spanning the gap. The CDR3 sequence: CASKEEGMNEQFF. The CDR3 DNA is TGTGCCAGCAAGGAGGAGGGGATGAATGAGCAGTTCTTC.

This clonotype was observed a handful of times. V and J are TRBV20-1 and TRBJ2-7; D is perhaps TRBD1 (6 bases). Per germline, CDR1 DFQATT and CDR2 SNEGSKA (reference sequence). This CDR3 contains 14 residues. V lost 1 base to trimming and J lost 4 bases, with 14 bases between them. The CDR3 loop reads CSARAPQGKYEQYF. CDR3 coding DNA: TGCAGTGCTAGAGCCCCGCAGGGGAAGTACGAGCAGTACTTC.

The chain combines TRBV12-3 or TRBV12-4 with TRBJ2-5; the D gene is possibly TRBD2 (5 bases). V was cut by 7 bases and J by 6 bases, with 12 bases left in between. The length of the CDR3 is 12 residues. CDR3 bases: TGTGCCAGCAAAGGTGGGGAGAAGACCCAGTACTTC. Its protein is CASKGGEKTQYF.

The chain recombines TRBV11-2 with TRBJ1-2; D might be TRBD1 (6 bases). Germline V lookup: CDR1 SGHAT, CDR2 FQNNGV. The CDR3 runs 16 residues. V was clipped by 2 bases and J by 2 bases, with 15 bases between them. The CDR3 DNA reads as TGTGCCAGCAGCTTAATAGGACAGCGCAGAAACTATGGCTACACCTTC. The encoded protein is CASSLIGQRRNYGYTF. The full variable domain, its missing parts supplied by reference TRBV11-2 and TRBJ1-2, is EAGVAQSPRYKIIEKRQSVAFWCNPISGHATLYWYQQILGQGPKLLIQFQNNGVVDDSQLPKDRFSAERLKGVDSTLKIQPAKLEDSAVYLCASSLIGQRRNYGYTFGSGTRLTVV.

This clonotype was picked up a small number of times. CDR3 loop: CASSGQGLISPLHF. In DNA form, the CDR3 reads TGTGCCTCCTCGGGACAGGGGTTAATTTCACCCCTCCACTTT. The chain joins TRBV6-6 to TRBJ1-6; 10 positions agree with TRBD1. The CDR3 totals 14 residues. Unmatched junction bases numbered 10, after V lost 11 bases and J lost 9 bases. Germline V gives CDR1 MNHNY, CDR2 SVGAGI (reference sequence).

The chain couples TRBV14 to TRBJ1-4; D gene unclear. The V end was cut by 8 bases, the J end by 11 bases, with 18 bases between. The germline CDR1 and CDR2 sequences are SGHDN and FVKESK. This CDR3 contains 13 residues. CDR3 nucleotide sequence: TGTGCCAGCGGCGAAAGGGTTTTGGATAAACTGTTTTTT. This codes for CASGERVLDKLFF.

The rearrangement joins TRBV11-2 to TRBJ2-7; TRBD2 matches 11 bases. This CDR3 spans 16 amino acids. With 7 bases clipped from V and 3 bases from J, the junction kept 11 bases outside the gene matches. Germline V CDR1 and CDR2: SGHAT, FQNNGV. In DNA form, the CDR3 reads TGTGCCAGCAACTCCGAGGGACTAGCGGAGTTCTACGAGCAGTACTTC. As protein: CASNSEGLAEFYEQYF.

The genes are TRBV20-1 and TRBJ2-1; 11 bases map to TRBD2. The CDR3 is 20 amino acids. Trimming removed 3 bases from V and 0 bases from J; junction bases left unmatched: 16. Germline CDR1 is DFQATT and CDR2 is SNEGSKA (reference sequence). The chain's CDR3 is CSASFVGELAGARSYNEQFF. CDR3 bases: TGCAGTGCTAGTTTCGTAGGGGAACTAGCGGGGGCTCGCTCCTACAATGAGCAGTTCTTC.